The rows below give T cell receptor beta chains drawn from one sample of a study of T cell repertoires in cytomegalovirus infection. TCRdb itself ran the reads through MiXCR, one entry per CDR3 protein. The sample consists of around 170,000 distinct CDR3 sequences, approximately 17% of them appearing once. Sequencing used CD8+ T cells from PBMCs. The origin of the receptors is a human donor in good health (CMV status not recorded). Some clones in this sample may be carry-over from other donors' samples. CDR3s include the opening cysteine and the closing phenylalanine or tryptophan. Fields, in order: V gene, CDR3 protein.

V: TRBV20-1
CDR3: CSAGEGQRKETQYF

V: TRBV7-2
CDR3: CASSLGGGDRSAGNTIYF

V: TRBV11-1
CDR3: CASRPPGTEQFF

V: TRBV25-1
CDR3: CASSKGQGALVYTF

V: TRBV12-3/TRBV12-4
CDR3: CASKDSYNEQFF

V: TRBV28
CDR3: CASTLGGGAGEQYF

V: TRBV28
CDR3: CASSRRNYDREQYF

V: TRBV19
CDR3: CATPRAHGYTF

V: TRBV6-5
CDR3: CASSRTSGSEQFF

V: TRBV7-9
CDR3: CASSTWRDQKDTQYF

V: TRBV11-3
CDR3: CASRPGTGEAETQYF

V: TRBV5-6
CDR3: CASTTDVGSATDTQYF